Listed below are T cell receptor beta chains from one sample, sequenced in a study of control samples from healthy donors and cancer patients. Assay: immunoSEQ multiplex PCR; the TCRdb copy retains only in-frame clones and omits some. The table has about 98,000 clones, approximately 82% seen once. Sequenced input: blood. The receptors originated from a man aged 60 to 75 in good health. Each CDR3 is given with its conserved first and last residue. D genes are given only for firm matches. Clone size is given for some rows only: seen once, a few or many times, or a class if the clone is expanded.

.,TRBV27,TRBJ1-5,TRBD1,CASSYRGRADQPQHF,TGTGCCAGCAGTTACAGGGGGCGGGCAGATCAGCCCCAGCATTTT
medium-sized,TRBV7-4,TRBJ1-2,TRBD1,CASSHRGRQGGYTF,TGTGCCAGCAGCCACAGGGGGCGCCAGGGTGGCTACACCTTC
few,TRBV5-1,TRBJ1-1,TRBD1,CASSSGTGTTEAFF,TGCGCCAGCAGTTCCGGGACAGGGACCACTGAAGCTTTCTTT
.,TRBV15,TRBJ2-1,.,CATSILRGYEQFF,TGTGCCACCAGCATCCTCCGGGGGTATGAGCAGTTCTTC
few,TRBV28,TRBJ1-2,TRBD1,CASSPDRGLKGYTF,TGTGCCAGCAGTCCGGACAGGGGGCTGAAAGGCTACACCTTC
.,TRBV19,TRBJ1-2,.,CASSPARTEPYGYTF,TGTGCCAGTAGTCCCGCCCGGACAGAACCCTATGGCTACACCTTC
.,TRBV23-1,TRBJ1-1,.,CASSPLTEAFF,TGCGCCAGCAGCCCCCTCACTGAAGCTTTCTTT
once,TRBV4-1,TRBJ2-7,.,CASSHPKGEQYF,TGCGCCAGCAGCCATCCTAAGGGGGAGCAGTACTTC
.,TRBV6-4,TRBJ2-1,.,CASSDLRQWRSYNEQFF,TGTGCCAGCAGTGACCTAAGACAGTGGCGAAGTTACAATGAGCAGTTCTTC
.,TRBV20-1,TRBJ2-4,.,CSASFLGGAGNIQYF,TGCAGTGCTAGTTTTCTTGGAGGGGCGGGAAACATTCAGTACTTC
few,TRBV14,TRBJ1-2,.,CASSQPQDTFYGYTF,TGTGCCAGCAGCCAACCCCAGGACACCTTCTATGGCTACACCTTC
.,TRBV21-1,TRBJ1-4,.,CASIGTGREKLFF,TGTGCCAGCATCGGAACAGGGAGAGAAAAACTGTTTTTT
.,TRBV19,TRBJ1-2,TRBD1,CASSPKGTGNYGYTF,TGTGCCAGTAGCCCTAAAGGGACAGGGAACTATGGCTACACCTTC
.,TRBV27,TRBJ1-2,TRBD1,CASSPLPPPLRQGRFYGYTF,TGTGCCAGCAGTCCACTGCCGCCTCCTCTTCGACAGGGAAGGTTCTATGGCTACACCTTC
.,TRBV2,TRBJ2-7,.,CATVLGTETYEQYF,TGTGCCACTGTCTTGGGGACGGAAACCTACGAGCAGTACTTC
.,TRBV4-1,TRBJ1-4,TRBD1,CASSQLDRGHGNEKLFF,TGCGCCAGCAGCCAACTCGACAGGGGGCATGGTAATGAAAAACTGTTTTTT
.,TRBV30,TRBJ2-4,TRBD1,CAWSVRGGTGPNIQYF,TGTGCCTGGAGTGTAAGGGGGGGGACAGGGCCCAACATTCAGTACTTC
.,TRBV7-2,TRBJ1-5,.,CASSTPGLAQHF,TGTGCCAGCAGCACTCCGGGCCTGGCCCAGCATTTT
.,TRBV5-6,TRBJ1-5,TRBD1,CASSIYPRTGSFYQPQHF,TGTGCCAGCAGCATCTACCCCCGGACAGGTTCCTTTTATCAGCCCCAGCATTTT
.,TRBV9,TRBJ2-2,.,CASSVEGGDTGELFF,TGTGCCAGCAGCGTAGAGGGGGGAGACACCGGGGAGCTGTTTTTT
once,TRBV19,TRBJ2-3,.,CASSIWASGTDTQYF,TGTGCCAGTAGTATATGGGCTAGCGGCACAGATACGCAGTATTTT
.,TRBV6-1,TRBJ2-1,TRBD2,CASSESRASGRLGNEQFF,TGTGCCAGCAGTGAAAGTAGGGCTAGCGGACGGCTAGGCAATGAGCAGTTCTTC
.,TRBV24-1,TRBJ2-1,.,CATSDLWGRDEQFF,TGTGCCACCAGTGATTTGTGGGGTAGGGATGAGCAGTTCTTC
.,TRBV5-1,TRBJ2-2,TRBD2,CATTSGGELFF,TGCGCCACGACTAGCGGCGGGGAGCTGTTTTTT